This entry lists 8 T cell receptor beta chains sequenced from one sample in a study of shared clonotypes between healthy human individuals. Profiling relied on immunoSEQ multiplex PCR, and the TCRdb table lists in-frame clones only, not all of them. This sample yields around 610,000 clones, of which approximately 96% are seen a single time; roughly 0.12% belongs to the top ten. Naive CD8 cells were CD45RO-negative, positively selected for CCR7, excluding terminally differentiated effector memory CD45RA+ cells. The sample was naive CD8+ T cells sorted from blood. Source of these receptors: a woman aged 25 to 39 in good health.

This chain joins TRBV20-1 and TRBJ2-7; no definite D call. CDR3 size: 11 residues. Germline V gene sequence: CDR1 DFQATT, CDR2 SNEGSKA (reference sequence). V was shortened by 2 bases and J by 3 bases, with 5 bases between the two germline ends. CDR3 DNA: TGCAGTGCTAGAAAAGACTACGAGCAGTACTTC. Translated, it gives CSARKDYEQYF.

J is TRBJ2-2 and V is TRBV19; the match to TRBD1 covers 8 bases. The trim removed 8 bases at V and 10 bases at J, leaving 15 bases unmatched. Germline CDR1 and CDR2: LNHDA and SQIVND (reference sequence). This CDR3 region has 15 residues. This CDR3 reads CASRPSGQGRVELFF. DNA of the CDR3: TGTGCCAGTCGACCCTCAGGACAGGGACGGGTGGAGCTGTTTTTT.

This clone occurred many times. The rearrangement uses TRBV7-6 and TRBJ1-5; weak D call: TRBD1 (6 bases). CDR3 length equals 14 residues. Looked up from germline, CDR1 is SGHVS and CDR2 is FNYEAQ. With 2 bases removed from V and 6 bases from J, the gap between germline ends came to 11 bases. The CDR3 reads CASSLQGFGQPQHF. In DNA form, the CDR3 reads TGTGCCAGCAGCTTACAGGGGTTTGGTCAGCCCCAGCATTTT.

DNA of the CDR3: TGTGCCAGCAGTGGAACCGGGGAGCTGTTTTTT. It translates to CASSGTGELFF. This chain connects TRBV2 to TRBJ2-2; no definite D call. The CDR3 is 11 amino acids. V was clipped by 4 bases and J by 5 bases, with 2 bases between them. Germline V gene data show CDR1 as SNHLY and CDR2 as FYNNEI.

The J gene is TRBJ2-1, the V gene TRBV28; TRBD2 aligns across 7 bases. The CDR3 has 15 amino acids. Trimming took 2 bases from V and 3 from J; bases not matched to a gene: 4. Germline V gene data show CDR1 as MDHEN and CDR2 as SYDVKM. The DNA for the CDR3 is TGTGCCAGCAGTTTAGTGTCGGGAGGCTACAATGAGCAGTTCTTC. Residues: CASSLVSGGYNEQFF.

The chain combines TRBV28 with TRBJ2-7; TRBD2 aligns across 10 bases. The CDR3 totals 16 residues. CDR1 is MDHEN, CDR2 SYDVKM, per germline. J was trimmed by 1 base and V by 7 bases; bases with no gene match: 10. CDR3 loop: CASKFATSGTSYEQYF. The CDR3 DNA follows: TGTGCCAGCAAATTCGCCACTAGCGGGACGTCCTACGAGCAGTACTTC.

Comments on this clone: Other DNA sequences from this sample encode an identical CDR3 as well. This chain links TRBV5-6 with TRBJ2-7, with TRBD2 matching 8 bases. J lost 4 bases, V lost 1 base, and 4 bases had no gene match. CDR3 length equals 14 residues. CDR1 is SGHDT and CDR2 is YYEEEE in the germline V gene. The CDR3, as DNA: TGTGCCAGCAGCTTGAGCGGGAGATCTTACGAGCAGTACTTC. Amino acid sequence: CASSLSGRSYEQYF.

The chain is built from TRBV7-6 and TRBJ2-7; 7 bases align to TRBD2. Trimming removed 1 base from V and 5 bases from J; junction bases left unmatched: 5. Germline V gives CDR1 SGHVS, CDR2 FNYEAQ. The CDR3 length is 14 residues. CDR3: CASSLGGGTDEQYF. CDR3 nucleotide sequence: TGTGCCAGCAGCTTAGGGGGAGGGACCGACGAGCAGTACTTC.